This TCR beta chain came from a study of PD-L1 blockade in urothelial cancer. Study overall: Starting in the mid-2010s, patients were given atezolizumab (1,200 mg intravenously every 3 weeks). At 6 weeks and at 3 weeks (second dose) after treatment start, blood was analyzed.

Germline CDR1 SGHVS, CDR2 FQNEAQ. Trimming stripped 4 bases from V and 1 base from J, with 16 bases between. There are 16 residues in the CDR3. Time point meaning: pretreatment peripheral blood. Some clones are missing from TCRdb's copy, which holds only in-frame ones; the method was immunoSEQ multiplex PCR. The sample lists 60,000 or so clones, about 76% occurring once. The material was PBMCs, obtained around atezolizumab (anti-PD-L1) treatment. The chain recombines TRBV7-8 with TRBJ1-2; the D gene is possibly TRBD1 (6 bases). The clonotype originates from a man aged 70 or older with urothelial cancer. CDR3 DNA: TGTGCCAGCAGCTCAAACTCTGGACAGTATAACTATGGCTACACCTTC. Its translation: CASSSNSGQYNYGYTF.